The clone carrying this T cell receptor beta chain was picked up a small number of times. The antigen is not known. This record comes from a study of CD8+ T cells in alopecia areata. Study findings and constraints: Scalp samples also contribute reads from the resident alphabeta T cells found in normal skin. Whereas mice showed it more clearly, TCR sharing across patients was murkier, possibly because of HLA.

TCR sequencing used cDNA made by reverse transcription of extracted RNA. Measured with immunoSEQ multiplex PCR; TCRdb has only the in-frame clones, and not every one. The repertoire holds more than 100,000 clones, with roughly 53% as singletons. Germline CDR1 and CDR2: LNHDA and SQIVND (reference sequence). V was shortened by 4 bases and J by 4 bases, with 7 bases between the two germline ends. The CDR3 is 12 residues long. The gene calls are TRBV19 and TRBJ1-1; no clear D gene. This clonotype originated in a human donor in good health. The sample taken for sequencing was CD4+ T cells sorted from blood. This chain's CDR3 is CASSTPRTEAFF. In DNA form, the CDR3 reads TGTGCCAGTAGTACCCCCCGCACTGAAGCTTTCTTT. Looking up the rest from reference TRBV19 and TRBJ1-1 gives the full variable domain: DGGITQSPKYLFRKEGQNVTLSCEQNLNHDAMYWYRQDPGQGLRLIYYSQIVNDFQKGDIAEGYSVSREKKESFPLTVTSAQKNPTAFYLCASSTPRTEAFFGQGTRLTVV.